This TCR beta chain emerged from a study of T-cell reconstitution after alpha-beta-depleted transplantation in children. Study observations and caveats: By about two months after transplant, alpha-beta T cells reportedly arose from several hundred graft clones that had expanded. Hyperexpanded clones declined; after one year, newly produced T cells mostly supplied diversity.

The CDR3 sequence is 16 residues long. CDR1 SGHVS and CDR2 FQNEAQ come from the germline V gene. V dropped 7 bases and J dropped 5; count of bases not matched to a gene: 13. The TCRbeta library incorporated unique molecular identifiers. TCRdb itself ran the PCR reads through MiXCR, one entry per CDR3 protein. The repertoire consists of around 78,000 distinct CDR3 sequences, with 12% to 15% occurring once and the leading ten covering around a quarter. Of note for this clonotype: Antigen specificity is unknown.

This material consisted of PBMCs, mostly from graft donor cells, taken 180 days after TCRalphabeta/CD19-depleted stem cell transplant. This TCR derives from a male patient between 2 and 10 years old who had a stem cell transplant for acute lymphoblastic leukemia, so the T cells may come from the graft donor. The chain couples TRBV7-8 to TRBJ2-5; TRBD2 matches 10 bases. The chain's CDR3 is CASNPLSGGNWETQYF. CDR3 bases: TGTGCCAGCAATCCCCTTAGCGGGGGGAACTGGGAGACCCAGTACTTC.